What follows describes a single TCR beta chain. What this receptor recognizes is not known. One base away there is no much larger clone; base qualities are not given. The library was obtained by 5' RACE. Reads for this sample came from an Illumina HiSeq 2500. A second 7 to 11 cycle PCR used a sample-barcoded 5' primer and a J-beta primer mix. A template-switch 5' adaptor carrying 12 random nucleotides introduced a unique molecular identifier onto each TCR beta cDNA molecule. At least 2.5 million CDR3-containing paired-end reads were obtained from each sample. The Mint cDNA synthesis kit, primed by a TRBC-specific oligonucleotide, was used to synthesize first-strand cDNA from all RNA. After uracil-DNA glycosylase treatment, a first 18-cycle PCR used universal primers M1SS and BC2_uni_R on all cDNA. On the study's bioinformatics: Normalization of each sample was performed by random selection of 1 million high-quality reads, each carrying a distinct molecular identifier. Reads sharing molecular identifiers were discarded rather than binned into consensus sequences. MiTCR, run with a Q25 quality threshold and the strictest error-elimination algorithm, handled CDR3 identification, clonotype clustering and error correction. Lower-bound total TCR beta diversity was estimated with a nonparametric unseen species model using Euler transformation. The public reads were reanalyzed by TCRdb: fastp trimming at Q25, MiXCR alignment, in-frame beta chains only. Each CDR3 protein appears once, grouped with its most common genes and DNA. V and J calls and clone size were set by TCRdb, not the authors. This sample has about 1,000,000 distinct CDR3 sequences in its table, and 45% of those were observed once. The ten top clones hold approximately 19% of the sample.

From a lookup of the germline V gene, CDR1 and CDR2 are SGHRS and YFSETQ. The CDR3 contains 16 residues, cysteine and phenylalanine counted. Solely the CDR3 DNA is kept, with 48 bases framed from the first base. At the junction V is shortened by 4 bases and J by 3 bases, with 20 bases in between. The 35 to 40 donors, aged 6 to 90 years, were systemically healthy Caucasian individuals from Russia. About 10 milliliters of peripheral blood were collected from each donor into EDTA-treated Vacutainer tubes. Ficoll-Paque density-gradient centrifugation was used to isolate PBMCs, with at least 6 million per sample. Trizol reagent was used to extract total RNA from PBMCs, with at least 6 micrograms per sample. The percentages of naive CD45RAhigh/CD27high T cells were determined by flow cytometry on a PBMC aliquot from every donor. This entry belongs to a study of blood T cells in healthy people across ages (dated by TCRdb to the mid-2010s). Regarding the research as a whole: In model experiments, template switching captured roughly one uniquely barcoded TCR beta cDNA molecule for every two T cells. To track age-related changes in TCR beta repertoire diversity, the study relied on deep sequencing normalized with unique cDNA molecular identifiers. The donors were divided into four age groups: young (average around 17 years), middle-aged (about 40), aged (approximately 59) and long-lived (about 80). To avoid experimental bias, donors of different ages were distributed randomly across sequencing lanes. Two additional independent replicas of 1 million unique cDNA reads from the same blood draw were analyzed for two donors (one aged 18 to 30 and one aged 80 or older).

Overall study outcomes, separate from this receptor: Estimates of total diversity based on one million sequenced T cells were considered lower bounds and underestimates. Compared with the aged group, more naive CD4+ T cells, fewer expanded clones and increased TCR diversity were shown by the long-lived group, suggesting age selection. Observed TCR beta diversity correlated strongly with the percentage of naive T cells measured by flow cytometry. Because donor CMV infection status was unknown, age-related changes in expanded clonotypes were potentially confounded. As age increased, observed TCR beta diversity per million T cells dropped in a roughly linear way, and a significant reduction was already evident by age about 36. Bulk unsorted PBMC profiling prevented conclusive comparison of naive and antigen-experienced compartments.

The V gene is TRBV5-1 and the J gene is TRBJ2-7; the D segment could be TRBD2, given 6 matching bases. The specimen was blood. The source of this sequence is a woman aged 55-69 years in good health. CDR3 loop: CASSKEGSGNNYEQYF. The base sequence is TGCGCCAGCAGCAAGGAGGGGTCAGGGAACAACTACGAGCAGTACTTC.